This T cell receptor beta chain was recorded in a study of radiotherapy plus CTLA-4 blockade in lung cancer. Whole-study context: Objective response rate was roughly 19%; disease control rate, about 28%. The study, taken as a whole, reports: Some TCR clones had been derived from tumors. These clones expanded in peripheral blood after radiotherapy plus ipilimumab.

Repertoires were generated with immunoSEQ multiplex PCR, while TCRdb's copy carries only in-frame clones and drops some. In the table there are tens of thousands of clones, roughly 86% of which are singletons. CDR3 length: 15 residues. Between the trimmed V and J ends, which lost 0 bases and 1 base, there was a span of 7 bases. Per the germline V gene, CDR1 is SGDLS and CDR2 is YYNGEE. As regards this clone: Antigen unknown.

This receptor was obtained from a human donor with non-small cell lung cancer whose response to radiotherapy plus ipilimumab could not be evaluated. The specimen comprised peripheral blood, sampled from a patient treated with radiotherapy plus ipilimumab. V gene TRBV9 combines with J gene TRBJ2-2; no definite D call. In DNA, the CDR3 is TGTGCCAGCAGCGTAGATCCGTTGAACACCGGGGAGCTGTTTTTT. Its protein is CASSVDPLNTGELFF. Supplemented by reference TRBV9 and TRBJ2-2, the full variable domain reads DSGVTQTPKHLITATGQRVTLRCSPRSGDLSVYWYQQSLDQGLQFLIQYYNGEERAKGNILERFSAQQFPDLHSELNLSSLELGDSALYFCASSVDPLNTGELFFGEGSRLTVL.